This TCR beta chain came from a study of identical twins. TCRdb re-called the 5' RACE reads with MiXCR, one entry per CDR3 protein. This table has roughly 500,000 distinct CDR3 sequences, less than 25% appearing once. This CDR3 contains 13 residues. V lost 2 bases and J 8 bases, leaving 8 bases between the germline ends. Germline V gene lookup returns CDR1 SGHRS and CDR2 YFSETQ. These data were also reused for a study on T cells expressing NK-cell markers.

The sequence derives from a woman aged 18-29 years in good health. The sample comprised CD4+ T cells sorted from blood. The chain uses TRBV5-1 and TRBJ1-6; D uncertain. The chain's CDR3 is CASSLSQDSPLHF. The CDR3 bases are TGCGCCAGCAGCTTATCGCAAGATTCACCCCTCCACTTT.